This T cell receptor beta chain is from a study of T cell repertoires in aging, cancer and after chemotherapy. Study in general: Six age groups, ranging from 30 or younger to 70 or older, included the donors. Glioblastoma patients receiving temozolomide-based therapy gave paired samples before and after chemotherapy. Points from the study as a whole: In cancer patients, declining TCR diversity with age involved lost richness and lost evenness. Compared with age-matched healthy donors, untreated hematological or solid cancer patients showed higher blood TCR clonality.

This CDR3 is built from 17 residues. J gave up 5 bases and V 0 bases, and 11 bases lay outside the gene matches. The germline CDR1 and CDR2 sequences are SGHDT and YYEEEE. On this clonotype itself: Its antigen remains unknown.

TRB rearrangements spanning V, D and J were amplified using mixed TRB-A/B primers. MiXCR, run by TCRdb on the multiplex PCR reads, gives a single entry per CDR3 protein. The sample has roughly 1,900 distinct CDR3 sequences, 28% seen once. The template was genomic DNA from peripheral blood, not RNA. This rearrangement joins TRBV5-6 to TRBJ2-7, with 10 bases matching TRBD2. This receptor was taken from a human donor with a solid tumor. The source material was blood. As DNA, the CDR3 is TGTGCCAGCAGCTTGGCGGTCGTCCTAGCGGGAGTTCACGAGCAGTACTTC. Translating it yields CASSLAVVLAGVHEQYF.